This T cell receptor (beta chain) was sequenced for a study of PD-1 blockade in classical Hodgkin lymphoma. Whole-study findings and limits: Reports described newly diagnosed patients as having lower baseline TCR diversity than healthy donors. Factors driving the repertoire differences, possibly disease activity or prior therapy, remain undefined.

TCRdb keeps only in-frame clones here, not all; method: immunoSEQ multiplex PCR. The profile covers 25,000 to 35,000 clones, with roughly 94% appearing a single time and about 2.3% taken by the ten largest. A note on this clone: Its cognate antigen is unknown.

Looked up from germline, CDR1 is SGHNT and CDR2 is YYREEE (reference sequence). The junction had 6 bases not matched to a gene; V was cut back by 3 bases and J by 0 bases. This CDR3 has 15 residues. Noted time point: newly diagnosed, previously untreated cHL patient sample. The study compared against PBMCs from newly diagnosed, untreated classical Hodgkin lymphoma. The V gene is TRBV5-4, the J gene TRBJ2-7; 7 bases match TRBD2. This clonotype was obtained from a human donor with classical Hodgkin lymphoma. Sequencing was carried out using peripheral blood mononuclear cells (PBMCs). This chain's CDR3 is CASSSGGWSSYEQYF. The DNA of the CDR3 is TGTGCCAGCAGCTCCGGGGGGTGGAGCTCCTACGAGCAGTACTTC.